Presented here are 32 T cell receptor beta chains from one specimen sequenced in a study of PD-L1 blockade in urothelial cancer. Generated by immunoSEQ multiplex PCR, the TCRdb table keeps only in-frame clones and is missing some. The profile shows about 72,000 clones, about 85% of them singletons. The sample here was PBMCs, taken around atezolizumab (anti-PD-L1) treatment. The source is a man between 70 and 80 years old with urothelial cancer.

J is TRBJ2-3 and V is TRBV5-6; TRBD2 might be the D (5 bases). The CDR3 covers 12 residues. V gave up 5 bases and J gave up 7 bases, with 11 bases separating them. The germline gives CDR1 SGHDT, CDR2 YYEEEE. The CDR3 here is CASSLRGNTQYF. DNA of the CDR3: TGTGCCAGCAGTTTGCGAGGGAATACGCAGTATTTT.

The chain has TRBV19 and TRBJ1-4, with 9 bases lining up with TRBD1. The germline V gene encodes CDR1 LNHDA and CDR2 SQIVND (reference sequence). Trimming cost V 5 bases and J 0 bases; bases outside gene matches: 4. The length of the CDR3 is 16 residues. In DNA form, the CDR3 reads TGTGCCAGTAGTGCCCGGACAGGGGCAACTAATGAAAAACTGTTTTTT. Translating gives CASSARTGATNEKLFF.

The gene calls are TRBV6-4 and TRBJ2-2; D remains ambiguous. CDR1 is MRHNA and CDR2 is SNTAGT in the germline V gene. The CDR3 has 12 residues. Trimming took off 4 bases at V and 2 bases at J, with 2 bases between the two ends. This CDR3 reads CASSANTGELFF. DNA for the CDR3: TGTGCCAGCAGTGCTAACACCGGGGAGCTGTTTTTT.

The chain employs TRBV10-3 and TRBJ2-7, with TRBD2 identical over 9 bases. V shed 10 bases and J 4 bases; nucleotides not matched to a gene: 5. This CDR3 region has 12 residues. CDR1 ENHRY and CDR2 SYGVKD come from the germline V gene. CDR3 bases: TGTGCCACGGGGACTAGCTCGTACGAGCAGTACTTC. Amino acid sequence: CATGTSSYEQYF.

The J gene is TRBJ2-2, the V gene TRBV20-1; D remains unclear. Trimming left V 3 bases short and J 8 bases short, with 7 bases between. The CDR3 contains 11 residues. In germline, CDR1 is DFQATT, CDR2 SNEGSKA (reference sequence). CDR3 bases: TGCAGTGCTAGGGGCCCGGGGGAGCTGTTTTTT. This gives the protein CSARGPGELFF.

This rearrangement joins TRBV15 to TRBJ2-3; D gene unclear. This CDR3 is built from 15 residues. CDR1 and CDR2 (germline): LNHNV, YYDKDF (reference sequence). Trimming cost V 3 bases and J 2 bases, with 12 bases left between them. The CDR3, as DNA: TGTGCCACCAGCAGTAGTCTAGTTCTCACAGATACGCAGTATTTT. This gives the protein CATSSSLVLTDTQYF.

The chain couples TRBV27 to TRBJ2-7; a possible D gene is TRBD1 (6 bases). V lost 4 bases, J lost 2 bases, and 12 bases lay in between. This CDR3 contains 14 residues. Germline CDR1 MNHEY, CDR2 SMNVEV (reference sequence). CDR3 DNA: TGTGCCAGCAGTTCCTCGACAGGAACCTACGAGCAGTACTTC. Encoded protein: CASSSSTGTYEQYF.

The chain uses TRBV28 and TRBJ2-7; 7 bases map to TRBD2. Germline V CDR1 and CDR2: MDHEN, SYDVKM. The CDR3 sequence is 15 residues long. The V gene end was trimmed by 4 bases and the J gene end by 2 bases; junction bases not matched to a gene: 8. The CDR3 is CASSSVLAVPYEQYF. The DNA for the CDR3 is TGTGCCAGCAGTTCCGTCCTAGCGGTGCCCTACGAGCAGTACTTC.

V usage is TRBV7-3 and J usage is TRBJ2-3, with 7 bases aligning to TRBD2. CDR3 size: 14 residues. Germline loops: CDR1 SGHTA, CDR2 FQGTGA. V lost 1 base to trimming and J lost 3 bases; unmatched junction nucleotides: 1. DNA of the CDR3: TGTGCCAGCAGCTTAAGTAGCGGGACAGATACGCAGTATTTT. This codes for CASSLSSGTDTQYF.

This chain joins TRBV7-8 and TRBJ1-4; no reliable D call. The CDR3 covers 15 residues. Germline CDR1 reads SGHVS; CDR2 reads FQNEAQ. Trimming removed 2 bases at V and 4 bases at J, with 11 bases between. As DNA, the CDR3 is TGTGCCAGCAGCTTATCCGGGAGTTATAATGAAAAACTGTTTTTT. Its protein product is CASSLSGSYNEKLFF.

CDR3 sequence (DNA): TGTGCCAGTAGTATAGGGGGCGGGAGTATCAATGAGCAGTTCTTC. It specifies CASSIGGGSINEQFF. The chain recombines TRBV19 with TRBJ2-1, with 7 bases identical to TRBD2. Germline CDR1 and CDR2: LNHDA and SQIVND (reference sequence). The junction had 6 bases not matched to a gene; V was cut back by 1 base and J by 6 bases. The CDR3 has 15 amino acids. Filled out from reference TRBV19 and TRBJ2-1, the complete variable domain reads DGGITQSPKYLFRKEGQNVTLSCEQNLNHDAMYWYRQDPGQGLRLIYYSQIVNDFQKGDIAEGYSVSREKKESFPLTVTSAQKNPTAFYLCASSIGGGSINEQFFGPGTRLTVL.

This chain connects TRBV25-1 to TRBJ1-1; unclear D gene. This CDR3 is 14 amino acids long. Germline-derived CDR1 and CDR2 are MGHDK and SYGVNS. Trimming took 0 bases from V and 1 from J, leaving 6 bases between them. The CDR3 DNA reads as TGTGCCAGCAGTGAATATGGGCAGAACACTGAAGCTTTCTTT. Protein sequence: CASSEYGQNTEAFF.

The chain links TRBV5-1 to TRBJ2-7; TRBD1 aligns across 8 bases. The CDR3 contains 14 residues. Germline values: CDR1 SGHRS, CDR2 YFSETQ. With V trimmed by 4 bases and J by 3 bases, 6 bases remained unmatched. The CDR3 loop is CASSPGQGGYEQYF. As DNA, the CDR3 is TGCGCCAGCAGCCCTGGACAGGGCGGCTACGAGCAGTACTTC.

The chain has TRBV19 and TRBJ2-1, with D maybe TRBD2 (5 bases). CDR3 size: 13 residues. The germline CDR1 and CDR2 sequences are LNHDA and SQIVND (reference sequence). With 3 bases removed from V and 6 bases from J, the gap between germline ends came to 9 bases. The DNA for the CDR3 is TGTGCCAGTAGTATTAGAGGGTTCAATGAGCAGTTCTTC. Residues: CASSIRGFNEQFF.

V is TRBV6-1 and J is TRBJ1-5; 8 nucleotides match TRBD1. The CDR3 covers 14 residues. V lost 4 bases to trimming and J lost 4 bases; unmatched junction nucleotides: 3. Germline CDR1 is MNHNS and CDR2 is SASEGT. In nucleotides, the CDR3 is TGTGCCAGCAGTGCTACAGGGGGGAATCAGCCCCAGCATTTT. Translated, it gives CASSATGGNQPQHF.

The chain employs TRBV19 and TRBJ2-1, with 7 bases lining up with TRBD1. V gave up 3 bases and J gave up 6 bases; unmatched junction bases: 5. Germline values: CDR1 LNHDA, CDR2 SQIVND (reference sequence). This CDR3 is built from 14 residues. The CDR3, as DNA: TGTGCCAGTAGTATGACAGGGTCGGGCAATGAGCAGTTCTTC. Amino acid sequence: CASSMTGSGNEQFF.

The genes are TRBV18 and TRBJ1-1; D unclear. CDR1 is KGHSH, CDR2 LQKENI, per germline. V was clipped by 5 bases and J by 1 base, with 14 bases between them. The CDR3 contains 15 residues. This chain's CDR3 is CASSTSVVANTEAFF. CDR3 in DNA: TGTGCCAGCTCAACATCCGTAGTAGCGAACACTGAAGCTTTCTTT. Complete variable domain (other parts from reference TRBV18 and TRBJ1-1): NAGVMQNPRHLVRRRGQEARLRCSPMKGHSHVYWYRQLPEEGLKFMVYLQKENIIDESGMPKERFSAEFPKEGPSILRIQQVVRGDSAAYFCASSTSVVANTEAFFGQGTRLTVV.

This chain connects TRBV11-2 to TRBJ2-1; no firm D call. The germline V and J ends were trimmed by 5 bases and 15 bases, with 14 bases remaining between them. The CDR3 totals 11 residues. Germline V CDR1 and CDR2: SGHAT, FQNNGV. The CDR3 region is CASSASDVPFF. The CDR3 DNA follows: TGTGCCAGCAGCGCGAGTGATGTTCCGTTCTTC.

The V and J genes are TRBV5-4 and TRBJ2-3; 7 positions agree with TRBD2. CDR1 and CDR2 (germline): SGHNT, YYREEE (reference sequence). The J segment lost 2 bases and the V segment lost 0 bases, leaving 6 bases of the junction unmatched. The CDR3 runs 16 residues. The CDR3 is CASSLAERGPTDTQYF. The CDR3 DNA is TGTGCCAGCAGCTTGGCAGAGCGGGGACCCACAGATACGCAGTATTTT.

V and J are TRBV28 and TRBJ2-5; no clear D gene. Germline CDR1 and CDR2: MDHEN and SYDVKM. The CDR3 runs 15 residues. V lost 4 bases to trimming and J lost 2 bases, with 14 bases between them. CDR3 loop: CASSSLRLSQETQYF. The CDR3 coding sequence is TGTGCCAGCAGTTCCCTTCGACTGTCTCAAGAGACCCAGTACTTC.

This chain links TRBV30 with TRBJ2-3; 13 bases map to TRBD2. CDR1 is GTSNPN and CDR2 is SVGIG in the germline V gene (reference sequence). Unmatched junction bases numbered 12, after V lost 2 bases and J lost 1 base. The CDR3 is made up of 19 amino acids. CDR3 nucleotide sequence: TGTGCCTGGAGTCCCCTGACTAGCGGGAGGCCTCTACGCACAGATACGCAGTATTTT. Protein: CAWSPLTSGRPLRTDTQYF.

The chain carries TRBV29-1 and TRBJ2-2, with 15 bases that match TRBD2. Per the germline V gene, CDR1 is SQVTM and CDR2 is ANQGSEA. Germline trimming cut 6 bases from V and 5 bases from J; bases unmatched to any gene: 7. The length of the CDR3 is 16 residues. The CDR3 DNA is TGCAGCGTCAGGACTAGCGGGAGGGAGGGGACCGGGGAGCTGTTTTTT. This translates into CSVRTSGREGTGELFF.

V usage is TRBV29-1 and J usage is TRBJ1-2; 9 bases line up with TRBD1. Germline lookup yields CDR1 SQVTM and CDR2 ANQGSEA. The CDR3 sequence is 12 residues long. Trimming removed 7 bases from V and 7 bases from J; junction bases left unmatched: 7. The CDR3 sequence: CSAEQGAGGYTF. CDR3 sequence (DNA): TGCAGCGCCGAACAGGGGGCGGGTGGCTACACCTTC.

This clone was detected a few times. V usage is TRBV29-1 and J usage is TRBJ2-2, with 8 bases fitting TRBD2. In germline, CDR1 is SQVTM, CDR2 ANQGSEA. Unmatched junction bases numbered 3, after V lost 6 bases and J lost 0 bases. The CDR3 runs 14 residues. The CDR3 region has the DNA TGCAGCGTCGGACTAGCTCCGAACACCGGGGAGCTGTTTTTT. Its translation: CSVGLAPNTGELFF.

The V and J genes are TRBV7-9 and TRBJ1-1; perhaps TRBD1 as D (6 bases). CDR3 size: 15 residues. Per the germline V gene, CDR1 is SEHNR and CDR2 is FQNEAQ (reference sequence). Trimming removed 0 bases at V and 3 bases at J, with 11 bases between. The CDR3 coding sequence is TGTGCCAGCAGCTTAGCTGGACAGATTTACACTGAAGCTTTCTTT. As protein: CASSLAGQIYTEAFF.

V and J are TRBV6-5 and TRBJ2-7, with 7 bases fitting TRBD1. With V trimmed by 5 bases and J by 3 bases, 7 bases remained unmatched. Germline loops: CDR1 MNHEY, CDR2 SVGAGI. There are 14 residues in the CDR3. CDR3: CASSKTGLGYEQYF. As DNA, the CDR3 is TGTGCCAGCAGTAAGACAGGGTTGGGCTACGAGCAGTACTTC.

The chain uses TRBV6-4 and TRBJ1-5; TRBD1 agrees at 7 bases. Germline trimming cut 8 bases from V and 0 bases from J; bases unmatched to any gene: 22. The germline V gene encodes CDR1 MRHNA and CDR2 SNTAGT. CDR3 length equals 20 residues. CDR3 coding DNA: TGTGCCAGCCTTGCCACTTACCGGGACAGTGGAAGTTATAGCAATCAGCCCCAGCATTTT. Its translation is CASLATYRDSGSYSNQPQHF.

The V and J genes are TRBV7-2 and TRBJ2-4; 12 bases are shared with TRBD2. Per germline, CDR1 SGHTA and CDR2 FQGNSA. Trimming removed 4 bases from V and 3 bases from J; junction bases left unmatched: 7. The CDR3 runs 17 residues. The CDR3 spells CASSSRLAGAGKNIQYF. DNA for the CDR3: TGTGCCAGCAGCTCTAGACTAGCGGGAGCTGGCAAAAACATTCAGTACTTC.

This chain joins TRBV4-1 and TRBJ2-3, with a tentative D call TRBD1 (7 bases). V was trimmed by 0 bases and J by 2 bases, leaving 12 bases between them. The CDR3 is made up of 16 amino acids. Germline loops: CDR1 MGHRA, CDR2 YSYEKL. The CDR3 loop is CASSQEEGQFTDTQYF. The DNA of the CDR3 is TGCGCCAGCAGCCAAGAGGAGGGACAGTTCACAGATACGCAGTATTTT.

The sample holds one count of this clone. The rearrangement uses TRBV29-1 and TRBJ2-1; TRBD1 is a possible D gene (6 bases). Germline CDR1 and CDR2: SQVTM and ANQGSEA. V shed 5 bases and J shed 0 bases, with 11 bases lying between them. The CDR3 spans 14 residues. The CDR3: CSVLRGSSYNEQFF. In DNA form, the CDR3 reads TGCAGCGTTTTGAGGGGGAGCTCCTACAATGAGCAGTTCTTC.

This chain connects TRBV5-1 to TRBJ2-1; 9 bases are a match to TRBD2. Germline V CDR1 and CDR2: SGHRS, YFSETQ. J gave up 0 bases and V 0 bases, and 4 bases lay outside the gene matches. The CDR3 is 17 amino acids. The CDR3 loop is CASSLGGSGSSYNEQFF. CDR3 coding DNA: TGCGCCAGCAGCTTGGGCGGTAGCGGGAGCTCCTACAATGAGCAGTTCTTC.

The chain combines TRBV5-1 with TRBJ2-3, with 10 bases aligning to TRBD2. CDR1 and CDR2 from the germline V gene are SGHRS and YFSETQ. Trimming took 4 bases from V and 0 from J; bases not matched to a gene: 5. This CDR3 region has 16 residues. This chain's CDR3 is CASSLRTSGSTDTQYF. The CDR3 DNA reads TGCGCCAGCAGCCTCAGGACTAGCGGTAGCACAGATACGCAGTATTTT.